This T cell receptor beta chain emerged from a study of T cell responses to AZD1222 COVID-19 vaccine. Clones were read by immunoSEQ multiplex PCR, and TCRdb kept only the in-frame ones, dropping some. The table lists 100,000 to 120,000 clones, less than 95% of them singletons. The CDR3 sequence is 15 residues long. Trimming pared 0 bases from V and 0 bases from J, leaving 6 bases between. Germline V gene sequence: CDR1 LNHDA, CDR2 SQIVND (reference sequence). Comment on this clone: Its antigen is still unknown.

Study-wide results and caveats: With two AZD1222 doses given, Spike-specific TCR breadth and depth both rose. Donor demographics were predominantly white British with a female majority; clonal diversity may be underestimated. Only a handful of people who got AZD1222 tested seropositive at baseline. A reported finding is that nearly half of spike-specific TCRs target unmutated variant regions.

The V call is TRBV19, the J call TRBJ2-4; D gene uncertain. The source material was peripheral blood, sampled 28 days after the second AZD1222 dose. The source of this sequence is an adult who received the AZD1222 COVID-19 vaccine. The CDR3 DNA reads as TGTGCCAGTAGTATAGACAACATAGCCAAAAACATTCAGTACTTC. It is translated as CASSIDNIAKNIQYF. The variable domain in full, completed from reference TRBV19 and TRBJ2-4, reads DGGITQSPKYLFRKEGQNVTLSCEQNLNHDAMYWYRQDPGQGLRLIYYSQIVNDFQKGDIAEGYSVSREKKESFPLTVTSAQKNPTAFYLCASSIDNIAKNIQYFGAGTRLSVL.